Following are 30 T cell receptor beta chains from one sample sequenced in a study of blood T cell repertoires in COVID-19. The method was immunoSEQ multiplex PCR; TCRdb's version includes in-frame clones alone and lacks a portion of them. The data show 120,000 to 150,000 clones, roughly nine tenths seen once. Sequencing used peripheral blood. These receptors were collected from a man younger than 35 with COVID-19, enrolled during active disease.

This chain connects TRBV30 to TRBJ2-5, with TRBD1 as a possible D gene (5 bases). Germline V lookup: CDR1 GTSNPN, CDR2 SVGIG (reference sequence). The V end lost 1 base, the J end lost 4 bases, and 16 bases lay between the germline ends. This CDR3 contains 15 residues. The CDR3 sequence: CAWSGPRVFRETQYF. The CDR3 DNA is TGTGCCTGGAGTGGCCCCAGGGTTTTCCGAGAGACCCAGTACTTC.

The V call is TRBV4-3, the J call TRBJ2-1; 7 bases agree with TRBD2. V lost 4 bases to trimming and J lost 0 bases; unmatched junction nucleotides: 15. Germline V gene lookup returns CDR1 LGHNA and CDR2 YSLEER. The CDR3 has 19 residues. The CDR3 DNA reads as TGCGCCAGCAGCCTAGGGGTAGGCGGGGGACCCAGCTCCTACAATGAGCAGTTCTTC. Amino acids: CASSLGVGGGPSSYNEQFF.

The CDR3 nucleotides are TGTGCCACTTCAGGTGTGACCCAAGAGACCCAGTACTTC. Translated: CATSGVTQETQYF. The chain joins TRBV18 to TRBJ2-5; D not resolved. Trimming pared 10 bases from V and 1 base from J, leaving 13 bases between. The CDR3 loop spans 13 amino acids. The V gene's germline CDR1 is KGHSH and CDR2 LQKENI.

The chain uses TRBV7-9 and TRBJ1-5; perhaps TRBD1 as D (6 bases). CDR3 length: 15 residues. The V end lost 5 bases, the J end lost 9 bases, and 20 bases lay between the germline ends. Germline CDR1 is SEHNR and CDR2 is FQNEAQ (reference sequence). Here the CDR3 reads CASSILDSETSPQHF. CDR3 in DNA: TGTGCCAGCAGCATACTGGACAGCGAAACCTCGCCCCAGCATTTT.

The V call is TRBV6-5, the J call TRBJ2-5, with 7 bases fitting TRBD1. Trimming at V came to 5 bases and at J to 4 bases, leaving 7 bases not matched to a gene. Per germline, CDR1 MNHEY and CDR2 SVGAGI. The CDR3 runs to 14 residues. The CDR3 reads CASSNYRGLETQYF. In DNA, the CDR3 is TGTGCCAGCAGTAACTACAGGGGTTTAGAGACCCAGTACTTC.

The V call is TRBV19, the J call TRBJ1-1; D gene uncertain. Trimming took 5 bases from V and 4 from J, leaving 11 bases between them. Germline assignment: CDR1 LNHDA and CDR2 SQIVND (reference sequence). This CDR3 has 13 residues. The CDR3 DNA sequence: TGTGCCAGTAGTCGGGGTTTAGGCACTGAAGCTTTCTTT. It yields the protein CASSRGLGTEAFF.

This chain uses TRBV27 with TRBJ1-5; 7 bases line up with TRBD1. The germline V gene encodes CDR1 MNHEY and CDR2 SMNVEV (reference sequence). With 4 bases clipped from V and 4 bases from J, the junction kept 1 base outside the gene matches. This CDR3 region has 13 residues. In nucleotides, the CDR3 is TGTGCCAGCAGTTGGGGACAGAATCAGCCCCAGCATTTT. Protein: CASSWGQNQPQHF.

V usage is TRBV5-1 and J usage is TRBJ1-2; no definite D call. The CDR3 is 14 amino acids. Germline V gene sequence: CDR1 SGHRS, CDR2 YFSETQ. Between the trimmed V and J ends, which lost 4 bases and 13 bases, there was a span of 23 bases. The CDR3 loop reads CASSPASRASAGTF. The CDR3 nucleotides read TGCGCCAGCAGCCCGGCCTCCCGGGCCTCTGCGGGCACCTTC.

The chain carries TRBV6-5 and TRBJ2-7; 13 bases line up with TRBD2. After removal of 7 bases from V and 7 bases from J, the junction contained 7 bases not matched to a gene. CDR1 and CDR2 from the germline V gene are MNHEY and SVGAGI. The CDR3 extends over 14 amino acids. Here the CDR3 DNA reads TGTGCCAGCACTAGGACTAGCGGGAGTAGGGAGCAGTACTTC. The encoded protein is CASTRTSGSREQYF.

The chain combines TRBV7-9 with TRBJ1-5; 9 bases are a match to TRBD1. This CDR3 has 16 amino acids. The V segment lost 5 bases and the J segment 2 bases; nucleotides outside the gene matches: 7. The V gene's germline CDR1 is SEHNR and CDR2 FQNEAQ (reference sequence). CDR3 DNA: TGTGCCAGCAGCCATTTGGACAGGGGAGGCAATCAGCCCCAGCATTTT. Encoded protein: CASSHLDRGGNQPQHF.

The chain couples TRBV19 to TRBJ2-1, with 10 bases that match TRBD2. CDR1 is LNHDA and CDR2 is SQIVND in the germline V gene (reference sequence). J lost 7 bases, V lost 0 bases, and 12 bases had no gene match. CDR3 length: 18 amino acids. CDR3 sequence reads: CASSIDSLAGERENEQFF. The CDR3 nucleotides read TGTGCCAGTAGTATAGATTCCCTAGCGGGAGAACGAGAGAATGAGCAGTTCTTC. Drawing the rest from reference TRBV19 and TRBJ2-1, the complete variable domain is DGGITQSPKYLFRKEGQNVTLSCEQNLNHDAMYWYRQDPGQGLRLIYYSQIVNDFQKGDIAEGYSVSREKKESFPLTVTSAQKNPTAFYLCASSIDSLAGERENEQFFGPGTRLTVL.

The CDR3 loop reads CAISGFVGGLYNEQFF. The CDR3 nucleotides are TGTGCCATCAGTGGTTTCGTGGGAGGGCTGTACAATGAGCAGTTCTTC. V is TRBV10-3 and J is TRBJ2-1; TRBD2 agrees at 7 bases. Germline assignment: CDR1 ENHRY and CDR2 SYGVKD. V lost 4 bases, J lost 4 bases, and 10 bases stayed unmatched. The CDR3 has 16 amino acids.

The J gene is TRBJ1-6, the V gene TRBV30; 7 bases match TRBD1. Germline CDR1 is GTSNPN and CDR2 is SVGIG (reference sequence). The length of the CDR3 is 14 residues. Losses at the gene ends were 0 bases for V and 9 bases for J; bases not matched to a gene: 5. CDR3: CAWSVSRDSSPLHF. The CDR3 nucleotides read TGTGCCTGGAGTGTAAGCAGGGACAGTTCACCCCTCCACTTT.

The V call is TRBV4-2, the J call TRBJ2-5; 12 bases are shared with TRBD2. CDR3 length: 16 amino acids. Germline lookup yields CDR1 LGHNA and CDR2 YNFKEQ. With V trimmed by 1 base and J by 5 bases, 5 bases remained unmatched. The CDR3 region has the DNA TGTGCCAGCAGCCAAGGACTAGCGGGAGTGAGTGAGACCCAGTACTTC. Translating it yields CASSQGLAGVSETQYF.

V gene TRBV5-5 combines with J gene TRBJ2-7, with TRBD2 matching over 14 bases. Trimming at V came to 0 bases and at J to 4 bases, leaving 9 bases not matched to a gene. This CDR3 has 18 residues. Germline values: CDR1 SGHKS, CDR2 YYEKEE (reference sequence). The CDR3 sequence is CASSLAFGTSGRKYEQYF. The CDR3 bases are TGTGCCAGCAGCTTGGCCTTTGGGACTAGCGGGAGAAAATACGAGCAGTACTTC.

The chain combines TRBV28 with TRBJ2-1, with no clear D. Trimming pared 5 bases from V and 0 bases from J, leaving 11 bases between. CDR1 and CDR2 (germline): MDHEN, SYDVKM. The CDR3 totals 15 residues. The CDR3 DNA is TGTGCCAGCAGTCCTCCCCGGAGCTCCTACAATGAGCAGTTCTTC. This encodes CASSPPRSSYNEQFF.

The rearrangement joins TRBV7-8 to TRBJ1-4; maybe TRBD1 (6 bases). Germline V gene lookup returns CDR1 SGHVS and CDR2 FQNEAQ. The CDR3 is 15 residues long. Trimming took off 6 bases at V and 7 bases at J, with 18 bases between the two ends. The chain's CDR3 is CASRTRGRGGEKLFF. The CDR3 DNA sequence: TGTGCCAGCAGGACCCGGGGCAGGGGCGGTGAAAAACTGTTTTTT.

The chain employs TRBV4-1 and TRBJ2-1; the match to TRBD2 covers 10 bases. The germline gives CDR1 MGHRA, CDR2 YSYEKL. The CDR3 runs to 18 residues. V shed 0 bases, J shed 5 bases, and the junction held 10 bases outside the gene matches. In nucleotides, the CDR3 is TGCGCCAGCAGCCAAGATTCGGCTAGCGGGAGAGTCCACAATGAGCAGTTCTTC. It yields the protein CASSQDSASGRVHNEQFF.

This clone was observed a few times. This chain joins TRBV4-3 and TRBJ2-2, with 13 positions matching TRBD2. Germline CDR1 is LGHNA and CDR2 is YSLEER. The V and J ends lost 3 bases and 5 bases, in that order; junction bases with no gene match: 6. This CDR3 comprises 17 residues. The CDR3 here is CASSQGTSGEGTGELFF. The CDR3 DNA is TGCGCCAGCAGCCAGGGGACTAGCGGGGAGGGAACCGGGGAGCTGTTTTTT.

This chain links TRBV15 with TRBJ1-6; D remains ambiguous. The germline CDR1 and CDR2 sequences are LNHNV and YYDKDF (reference sequence). The CDR3 sequence is 12 residues long. Trimming took off 8 bases at V and 10 bases at J, with 12 bases between the two ends. Here the CDR3 reads CATAEGVSPLHF. The CDR3 DNA sequence: TGTGCCACCGCGGAGGGTGTCTCACCCCTCCACTTT.

The chain links TRBV4-3 to TRBJ1-2; TRBD1 agrees at 7 bases. V dropped 1 base and J dropped 5; count of bases not matched to a gene: 4. Germline V gene data show CDR1 as LGHNA and CDR2 as YSLEER. This CDR3 region has 14 residues. CDR3 sequence: CASSQATGTYGYTF. The DNA for the CDR3 is TGCGCCAGCAGCCAAGCGACAGGGACTTATGGCTACACCTTC.

This clone was observed once. The V and J genes are TRBV5-1 and TRBJ2-3, with 10 bases fitting TRBD2. The CDR3 runs to 17 residues. Trimming at V came to 2 bases and at J to 0 bases, leaving 6 bases not matched to a gene. CDR1 and CDR2 (germline): SGHRS, YFSETQ. DNA of the CDR3: TGCGCCAGCAGCTTTCGACTAGCGGGCACTAGCACAGATACGCAGTATTTT. This sequence encodes CASSFRLAGTSTDTQYF.

The chain combines TRBV27 with TRBJ2-3, with D tentatively TRBD2 (5 bases). There are 15 residues in the CDR3. Germline V gene lookup returns CDR1 MNHEY and CDR2 SMNVEV (reference sequence). Trimming stripped 3 bases from V and 2 bases from J, with 12 bases between. The DNA of the CDR3 is TGTGCCAGCAGTTTGAAGACGGGAATCACAGATACGCAGTATTTT. It yields the protein CASSLKTGITDTQYF.

The DNA of the CDR3 is TGTGCCAGCAGCGCTGCACCGGGACTCATCACAGATACGCAGTATTTT. It specifies CASSAAPGLITDTQYF. The chain is built from TRBV9 and TRBJ2-3, with D tentatively TRBD2 (6 bases). V lost 3 bases, J lost 2 bases, and 16 bases lay in between. The germline V gene encodes CDR1 SGDLS and CDR2 YYNGEE. The CDR3 consists of 16 residues.

This clone appeared once. The gene calls are TRBV24-1 and TRBJ2-5; D unclear. Trimming pared 4 bases from V and 5 bases from J, leaving 13 bases between. Germline CDR1 KGHDR, CDR2 SFDVKD. The CDR3 length is 14 residues. The CDR3 sequence: CATSDTGSWETQYF. The CDR3 bases are TGTGCCACCAGTGACACCGGGTCCTGGGAGACCCAGTACTTC.

The rearrangement links TRBV6-5 to TRBJ2-1; TRBD2 aligns across 8 bases. CDR1 and CDR2 (germline): MNHEY, SVGAGI. The V gene end was trimmed by 6 bases and the J gene end by 6 bases; junction bases not matched to a gene: 7. There are 14 residues in the CDR3. The CDR3 loop is CASRASGSLNEQFF. CDR3 nucleotide sequence: TGTGCCAGCAGAGCCAGCGGGAGCCTCAATGAGCAGTTCTTC.

The chain couples TRBV7-8 to TRBJ2-7; perhaps TRBD2 as D (5 bases). The CDR3 is made up of 15 amino acids. V was cut by 5 bases and J by 2 bases, with 16 bases left in between. Germline V gene data show CDR1 as SGHVS and CDR2 as FQNEAQ. The CDR3 sequence: CASSPGYDLAYEQYF. The CDR3 nucleotides read TGTGCCAGCAGCCCGGGGTACGACCTTGCCTACGAGCAGTACTTC.

The V call is TRBV28, the J call TRBJ2-7, with 8 bases fitting TRBD2. The CDR3 length is 15 residues. CDR1 MDHEN and CDR2 SYDVKM come from the germline V gene. Losses at the gene ends were 7 bases for V and 4 bases for J; bases not matched to a gene: 12. The CDR3 DNA reads TGTGCCAGCAACCAGGCCGGAACTAGCGGATACGAGCAGTACTTC. It encodes CASNQAGTSGYEQYF.

In DNA, the CDR3 is TGTGCCAGCAGTCCCGACAGGGGCGCTGGCTACACCTTC. Residues: CASSPDRGAGYTF. The genes are TRBV27 and TRBJ1-2; 8 nucleotides align to TRBD1. J was trimmed by 7 bases and V by 5 bases; bases with no gene match: 6. This CDR3 comprises 13 residues. CDR1 is MNHEY, CDR2 SMNVEV, per germline (reference sequence).

The rearrangement links TRBV13 to TRBJ2-5, with D perhaps matching TRBD1 or TRBD2 (6 bases each). The CDR3 is made up of 13 amino acids. V was shortened by 4 bases and J by 4 bases, with 10 bases between the two germline ends. Looked up from germline, CDR1 is PRHDT and CDR2 is FYEKMQ (reference sequence). CDR3 bases: TGTGCCAGCAGCTCAGGAGGGGGAGAGACCCAGTACTTC. It translates to CASSSGGGETQYF.